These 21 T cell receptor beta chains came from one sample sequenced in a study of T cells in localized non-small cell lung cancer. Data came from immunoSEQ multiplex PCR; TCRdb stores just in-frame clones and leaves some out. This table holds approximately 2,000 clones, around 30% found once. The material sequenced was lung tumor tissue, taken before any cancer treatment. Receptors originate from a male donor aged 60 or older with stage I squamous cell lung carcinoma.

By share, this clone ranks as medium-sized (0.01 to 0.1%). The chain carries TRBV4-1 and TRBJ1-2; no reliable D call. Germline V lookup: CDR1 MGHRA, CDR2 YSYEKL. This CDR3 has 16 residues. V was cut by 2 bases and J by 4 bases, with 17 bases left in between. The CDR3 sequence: CASSQFMEDLSYGYTF. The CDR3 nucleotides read TGCGCCAGCAGCCAATTCATGGAGGATCTGAGCTATGGCTACACCTTC.

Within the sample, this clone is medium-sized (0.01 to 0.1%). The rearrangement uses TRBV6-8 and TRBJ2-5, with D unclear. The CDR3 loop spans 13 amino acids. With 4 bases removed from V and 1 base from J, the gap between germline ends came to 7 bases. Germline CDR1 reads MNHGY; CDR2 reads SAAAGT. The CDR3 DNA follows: TGTGCCAGCAGTTGGTCAGGCCAAGAGACCCAGTACTTC. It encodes CASSWSGQETQYF.

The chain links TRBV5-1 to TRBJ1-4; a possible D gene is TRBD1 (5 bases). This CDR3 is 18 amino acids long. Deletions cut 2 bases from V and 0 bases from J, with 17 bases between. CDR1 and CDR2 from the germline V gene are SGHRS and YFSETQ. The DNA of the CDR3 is TGCGCCAGCAGCTTAGGGGCAGGGATGGGAGCAACTAATGAAAAACTGTTTTTT. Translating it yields CASSLGAGMGATNEKLFF. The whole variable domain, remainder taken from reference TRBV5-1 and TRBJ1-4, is KAGVTQTPRYLIKTRGQQVTLSCSPISGHRSVSWYQQTPGQGLQFLFEYFSETQRNKGNFPGRFSGRQFSNSRSEMNVSTLELGDSALYLCASSLGAGMGATNEKLFFGSGTQLSVL.

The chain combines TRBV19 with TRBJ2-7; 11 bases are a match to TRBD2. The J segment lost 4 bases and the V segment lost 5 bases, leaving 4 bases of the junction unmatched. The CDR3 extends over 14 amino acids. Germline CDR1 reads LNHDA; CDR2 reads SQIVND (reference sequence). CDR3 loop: CASSLTSGKYEQYF. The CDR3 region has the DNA TGTGCCAGTAGTCTGACTAGCGGGAAATACGAGCAGTACTTC.

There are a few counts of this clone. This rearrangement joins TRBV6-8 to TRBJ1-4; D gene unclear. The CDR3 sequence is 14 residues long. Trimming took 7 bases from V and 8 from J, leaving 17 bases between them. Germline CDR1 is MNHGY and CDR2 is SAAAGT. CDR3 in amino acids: CASTETATQEKLFF. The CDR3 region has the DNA TGTGCCAGCACCGAGACCGCTACTCAAGAAAAACTGTTTTTT.

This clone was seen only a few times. CDR3 DNA: TGTGCCAGCAGTTACTTACTAGCGGGGGAGAACACCGGGGAGCTGTTTTTT. It codes for CASSYLLAGENTGELFF. The chain recombines TRBV6-8 with TRBJ2-2, with TRBD2 identical over 11 bases. The CDR3 has 17 amino acids. Germline assignment: CDR1 MNHGY and CDR2 SAAAGT. The trim removed 1 base at V and 1 base at J, leaving 2 bases unmatched.

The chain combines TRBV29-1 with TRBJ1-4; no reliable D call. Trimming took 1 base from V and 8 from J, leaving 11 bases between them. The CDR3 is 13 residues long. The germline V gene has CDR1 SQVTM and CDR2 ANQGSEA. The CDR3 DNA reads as TGCAGCGTTGAAGTTGGTCCCCTAGAAAAACTGTTTTTT. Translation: CSVEVGPLEKLFF.

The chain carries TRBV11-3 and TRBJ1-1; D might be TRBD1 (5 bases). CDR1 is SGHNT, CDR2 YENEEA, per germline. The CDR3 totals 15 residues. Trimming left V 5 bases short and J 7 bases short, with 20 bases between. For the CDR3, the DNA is TGTGCCAGCAGCCCGGTCGGACCTAAAGGGGATGAAGCTTTCTTT. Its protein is CASSPVGPKGDEAFF. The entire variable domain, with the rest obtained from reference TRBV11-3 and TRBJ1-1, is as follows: EAGVVQSPRYKIIEKKQPVAFWCNPISGHNTLYWYLQNLGQGPELLIRYENEEAVDDSQLPKDRFSAERLKGVDSTLKIQPAELGDSAVYLCASSPVGPKGDEAFFGQGTRLTVV.

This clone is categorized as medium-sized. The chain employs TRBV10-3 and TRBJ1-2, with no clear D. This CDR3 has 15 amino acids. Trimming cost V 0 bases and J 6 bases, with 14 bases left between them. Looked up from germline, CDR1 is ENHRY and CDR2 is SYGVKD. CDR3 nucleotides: TGTGCCATCAGTGAGTCCTTTTCGACTTTCGATGGCTACACCTTC. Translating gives CAISESFSTFDGYTF.

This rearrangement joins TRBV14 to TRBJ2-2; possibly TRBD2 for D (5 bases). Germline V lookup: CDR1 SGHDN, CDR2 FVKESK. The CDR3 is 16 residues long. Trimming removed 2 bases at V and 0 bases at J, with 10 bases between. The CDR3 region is CASSQSLVPNTGELFF. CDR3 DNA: TGTGCCAGCAGCCAATCACTAGTGCCGAACACCGGGGAGCTGTTTTTT.

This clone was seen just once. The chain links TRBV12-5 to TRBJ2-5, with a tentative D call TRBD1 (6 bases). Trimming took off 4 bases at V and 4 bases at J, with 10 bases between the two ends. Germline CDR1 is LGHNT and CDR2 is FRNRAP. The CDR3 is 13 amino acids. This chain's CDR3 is CASGSRGRETQYF. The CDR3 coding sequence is TGTGCTAGTGGTTCCAGGGGACGAGAGACCCAGTACTTC. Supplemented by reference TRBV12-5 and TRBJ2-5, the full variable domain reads DARVTQTPRHKVTEMGQEVTMRCQPILGHNTVFWYRQTMMQGLELLAYFRNRAPLDDSGMPKDRFSAEMPDATLATLKIQPSEPRDSAVYFCASGSRGRETQYFGPGTRLLVL.

The CDR3 loop reads CASSSSPGQASYWDQPQHF. CDR3 sequence (DNA): TGTGCCAGTAGCTCCTCACCGGGACAGGCAAGTTATTGGGATCAGCCCCAGCATTTT. This chain links TRBV19 with TRBJ1-5; TRBD1 matches 8 bases. V lost 6 bases and J lost 5; bases outside the gene matches: 21. The CDR3 is 19 amino acids. Per the germline V gene, CDR1 is LNHDA and CDR2 is SQIVND (reference sequence).

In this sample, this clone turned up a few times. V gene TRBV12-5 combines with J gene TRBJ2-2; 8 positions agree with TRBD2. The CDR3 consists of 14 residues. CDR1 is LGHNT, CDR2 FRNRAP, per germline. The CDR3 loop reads CATPREGLTGELFF. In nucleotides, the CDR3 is TGTGCCACCCCCCGGGAGGGCCTAACCGGGGAGCTGTTTTTT.

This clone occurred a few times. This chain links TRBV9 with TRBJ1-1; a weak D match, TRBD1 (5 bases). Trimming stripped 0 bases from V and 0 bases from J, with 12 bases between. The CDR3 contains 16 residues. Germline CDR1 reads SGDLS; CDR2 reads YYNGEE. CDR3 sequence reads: CASSVVPGTMNTEAFF. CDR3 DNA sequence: TGTGCCAGCAGCGTAGTCCCAGGGACCATGAACACTGAAGCTTTCTTT.

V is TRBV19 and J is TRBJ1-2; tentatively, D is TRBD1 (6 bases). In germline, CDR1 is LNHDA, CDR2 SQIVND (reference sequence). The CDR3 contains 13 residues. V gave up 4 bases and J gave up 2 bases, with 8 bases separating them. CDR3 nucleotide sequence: TGTGCCAGTAGTAAAGACAGGAACTATGGCTACACCTTC. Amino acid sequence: CASSKDRNYGYTF.

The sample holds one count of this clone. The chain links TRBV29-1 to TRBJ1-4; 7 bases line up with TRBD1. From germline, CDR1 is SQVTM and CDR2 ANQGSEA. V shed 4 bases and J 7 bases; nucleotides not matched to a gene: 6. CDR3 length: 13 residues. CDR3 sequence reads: CSVVGQIGEKLFF. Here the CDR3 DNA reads TGCAGCGTTGTGGGACAGATCGGTGAAAAACTGTTTTTT.

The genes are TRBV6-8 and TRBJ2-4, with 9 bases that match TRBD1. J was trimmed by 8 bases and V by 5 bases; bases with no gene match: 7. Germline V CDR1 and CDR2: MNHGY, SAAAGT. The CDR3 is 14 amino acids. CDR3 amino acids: CASSEIRTGDIQYF. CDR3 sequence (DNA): TGTGCCAGCAGTGAGATAAGGACAGGGGACATTCAGTACTTC.

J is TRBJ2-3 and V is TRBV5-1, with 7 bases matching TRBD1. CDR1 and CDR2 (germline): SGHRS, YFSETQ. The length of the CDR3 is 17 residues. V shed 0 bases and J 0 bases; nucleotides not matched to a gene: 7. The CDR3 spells CASSLVGTEASTDTQYF. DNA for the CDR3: TGCGCCAGCAGCTTGGTCGGGACAGAAGCTAGCACAGATACGCAGTATTTT.

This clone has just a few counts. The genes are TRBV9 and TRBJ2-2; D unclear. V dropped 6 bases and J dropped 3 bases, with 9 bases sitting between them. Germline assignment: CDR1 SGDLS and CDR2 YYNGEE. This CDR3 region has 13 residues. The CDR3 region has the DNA TGTGCCAGCACCAGACGCGACACCGGGGAGCTGTTTTTT. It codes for CASTRRDTGELFF.

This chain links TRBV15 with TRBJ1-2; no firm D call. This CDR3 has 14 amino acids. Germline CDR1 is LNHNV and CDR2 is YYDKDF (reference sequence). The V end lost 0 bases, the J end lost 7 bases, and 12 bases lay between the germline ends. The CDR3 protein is CATSRDLNSGGYTF. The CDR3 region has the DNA TGTGCCACCAGCAGAGATCTTAATTCCGGTGGCTACACCTTC.

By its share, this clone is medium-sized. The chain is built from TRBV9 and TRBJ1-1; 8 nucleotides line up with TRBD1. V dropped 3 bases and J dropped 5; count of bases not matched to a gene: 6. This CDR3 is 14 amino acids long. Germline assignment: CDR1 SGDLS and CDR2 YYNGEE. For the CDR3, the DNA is TGTGCCAGCAGCGGACCAGGGGGCATGACTGAAGCTTTCTTT. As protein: CASSGPGGMTEAFF.